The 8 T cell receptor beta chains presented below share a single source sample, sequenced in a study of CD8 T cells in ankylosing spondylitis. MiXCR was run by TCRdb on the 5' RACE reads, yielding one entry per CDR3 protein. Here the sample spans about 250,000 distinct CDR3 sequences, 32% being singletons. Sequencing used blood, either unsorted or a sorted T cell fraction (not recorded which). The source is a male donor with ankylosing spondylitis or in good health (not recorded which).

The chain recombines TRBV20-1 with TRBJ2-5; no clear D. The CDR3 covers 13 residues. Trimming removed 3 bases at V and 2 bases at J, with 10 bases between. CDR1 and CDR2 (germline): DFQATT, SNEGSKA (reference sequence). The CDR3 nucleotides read TGCAGTGCTAGTACTGGTGGGCAAGAGACCCAGTACTTC. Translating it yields CSASTGGQETQYF.

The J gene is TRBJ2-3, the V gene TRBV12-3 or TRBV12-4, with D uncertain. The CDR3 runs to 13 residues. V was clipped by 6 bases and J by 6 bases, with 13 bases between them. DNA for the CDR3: TGTGCCAGCAGCCGAGCCCTGTTGGATACGCAGTATTTT. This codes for CASSRALLDTQYF.

CDR3 nucleotide sequence: TGTGCCAGCGTCGCCGGCAGGGCGGATACGCAGTATTTT. Translation: CASVAGRADTQYF. The V call is TRBV12-3 or TRBV12-4, the J call TRBJ2-3, with a tentative D call TRBD1 (5 bases). The CDR3 loop spans 13 amino acids. Trimming removed 8 bases at V and 6 bases at J, with 15 bases between.

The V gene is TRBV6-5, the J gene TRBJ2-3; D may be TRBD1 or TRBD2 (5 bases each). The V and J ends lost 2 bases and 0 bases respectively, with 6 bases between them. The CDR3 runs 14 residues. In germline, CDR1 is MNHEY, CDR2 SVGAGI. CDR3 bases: TGTGCCAGCAGTTACAGGGACAGCACAGATACGCAGTATTTT. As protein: CASSYRDSTDTQYF.

The CDR3 DNA is TGCGCCAGCAGGAGGCTGGACTATGGCTACACCTTC. It translates to CASRRLDYGYTF. The chain links TRBV5-1 to TRBJ1-2; the D is unclear. The CDR3 runs 12 residues. Germline V gives CDR1 SGHRS, CDR2 YFSETQ. V was pared by 5 bases and J by 3 bases, with 8 bases between.

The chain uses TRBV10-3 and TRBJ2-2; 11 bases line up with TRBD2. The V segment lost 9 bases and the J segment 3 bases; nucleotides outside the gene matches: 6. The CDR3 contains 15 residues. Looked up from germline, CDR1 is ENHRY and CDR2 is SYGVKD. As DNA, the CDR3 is TGTGCCATTACTAGCGGGAGTATCGACACCGGGGAGCTGTTTTTT. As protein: CAITSGSIDTGELFF.

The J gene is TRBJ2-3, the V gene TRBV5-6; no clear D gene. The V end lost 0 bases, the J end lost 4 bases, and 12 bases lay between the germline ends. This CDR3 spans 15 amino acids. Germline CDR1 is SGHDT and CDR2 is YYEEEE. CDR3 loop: CASSLGSLGSDTQYF. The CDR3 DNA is TGTGCCAGCAGCTTGGGTTCTCTGGGATCAGATACGCAGTATTTT.

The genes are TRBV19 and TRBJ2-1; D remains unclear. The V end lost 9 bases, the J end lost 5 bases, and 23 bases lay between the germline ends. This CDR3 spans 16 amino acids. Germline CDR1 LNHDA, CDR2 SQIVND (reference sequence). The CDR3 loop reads CASKRTGQLDDNEQFF. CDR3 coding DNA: TGTGCCAGCAAACGGACGGGCCAATTAGACGACAATGAGCAGTTCTTC.